This is a list of T cell receptor beta chains from one sample in a study of long-term antiretroviral therapy in people with HIV. Profiling relied on immunoSEQ multiplex PCR, and the TCRdb table lists in-frame clones only, not all of them. The data show tens of thousands of clones, roughly 87% seen once. The starting material was unsorted PBMCs, obtained 1.1 years after starting antiretroviral therapy. The receptors here all came from a man aged 18 to 30 with HIV. The CDR3 runs from the conserved cysteine through the conserved F or W.

>TRBV7-2|TRBJ2-1
CASSLWTSGRNEQFF
>TRBV13|TRBJ2-7
CASRSGTGIGEQYF
>TRBV28|TRBJ2-7
CASSPNSLSYEQYF
>TRBV10-1|TRBJ2-2
CASRWTSGSRDTGELFF
>TRBV30|TRBJ2-1
CAWSRTAYNEQFF
>TRBV5-6|TRBJ1-4
CASSLIGATNEKLFF
>TRBV5-1|TRBJ1-6
CASSLEAVPWGNSPLHF
>TRBV7-2|TRBJ2-7
CASSSGGEQYF
>TRBV19|TRBJ2-7
CASSPNSPQEQYF
>TRBV9|TRBJ2-2
CASSPGGANTGELFF
>TRBV5-1|TRBJ2-7
CASSLSGGAYEQYF
>TRBV10-3|TRBJ1-2
CAISETGSYGYTF
>TRBV5-1|TRBJ1-1
CASSWGTEAFF
>TRBV13|TRBJ1-3
CASSLESSGNTIYF
>TRBV7-8|TRBJ1-5
CASSLAGAGNQPQHF
>TRBV19|TRBJ2-7
CASSIEDSYEQYF
>TRBV4-2|TRBJ2-2
CASSLRIGAGELFF
>TRBV6-4|TRBJ2-1
CASSDSSYNEQFF
>TRBV9|TRBJ2-1
CASSVTVDNEQFF
>TRBV6-4|TRBJ2-3
CASSDSAATDTQYF
>TRBV27|TRBJ1-5
CASSPTGGGNQPQHF
>TRBV30|TRBJ1-1
CAWTGGGLANTEAFF
>TRBV10-3|TRBJ2-7
CAISESSYSYEQYF
>TRBV4-1|TRBJ2-1
CASSRVSGLLSSYNEQFF
>TRBV4-3|TRBJ1-3
CASSQVSSGNTIYF
>TRBV5-8|TRBJ2-7
CASLRGEQYF
>TRBV10-1|TRBJ2-7
CASSDRPGQTYEQYF
>TRBV2|TRBJ1-6
CASSVSRGNSPLHF
>TRBV21-1|TRBJ2-7
CASSLAWGGRSYEQYF
>TRBV29-1|TRBJ1-2
CSVVFPHVNYGYTF
>TRBV5-1|TRBJ2-5
CASSLGLAGGEETQYF
>TRBV29-1|TRBJ2-7
CSVRTDSYEQYF
>TRBV7-2|TRBJ1-2
CASSFTGEGYGYTF
>TRBV28|TRBJ1-2
CASSSTRTGWGYTF
>TRBV9|TRBJ2-3
CASSVATSGMDTQYF
>TRBV4-3|TRBJ1-1
CASSQGVLTGDTEAFF
>TRBV19|TRBJ1-1
CASSATGRGTEAFF
>TRBV6-1|TRBJ2-2
CASRWGWDGTGELFF
>TRBV4-2|TRBJ1-1
CASSQDRGAEAFF
>TRBV23-1|TRBJ1-5
CASSQSPKAGNQPQHF
>TRBV7-8|TRBJ2-2
CASSLMGTSNTGELFF
>TRBV11-2|TRBJ2-7
CASSLDRGSYEQYF
>TRBV28|TRBJ1-1
CASSFGDSEAFF
>TRBV6-4|TRBJ2-1
CASSRQGKDEQFF
>TRBV19|TRBJ1-5
CASKQGAGSNQPQHF
>TRBV7-9|TRBJ2-7
CASSPTGLAGSYEQYF
>TRBV11-1|TRBJ2-7
CASSLFPLAREQYF
>TRBV7-6|TRBJ1-4
CASSRTGSDEKLFF
>TRBV11-1|TRBJ2-2
CASSLASGTETGELFF
>TRBV6-1|TRBJ1-2
CASSETGYGYTF
>TRBV19|TRBJ1-2
CASRPLPGTGNYGYTF
>TRBV5-1|TRBJ2-7
CASSLGPSPTSYEQYF
>TRBV6-4|TRBJ2-3
CASSEAGGTDTQYF
>TRBV25-1|TRBJ1-4
CASSEHRGAGEKLFF